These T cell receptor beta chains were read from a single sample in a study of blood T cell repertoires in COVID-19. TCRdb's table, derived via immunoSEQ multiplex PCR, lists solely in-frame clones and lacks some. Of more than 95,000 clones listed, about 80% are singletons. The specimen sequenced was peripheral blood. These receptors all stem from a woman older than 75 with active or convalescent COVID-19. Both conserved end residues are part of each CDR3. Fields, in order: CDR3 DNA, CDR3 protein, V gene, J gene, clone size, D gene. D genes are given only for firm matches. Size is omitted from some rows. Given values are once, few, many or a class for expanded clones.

CDR3 DNA: TGTGCCAGCAGCTTAACGGGACAGGGTGCCTATGAGCAGTTCTTC
CDR3 protein: CASSLTGQGAYEQFF
V gene: TRBV7-3
J gene: TRBJ2-1
clone size: -
D gene: TRBD1

CDR3 DNA: TGTGCCAGCACCTCGGGGGGGGGATACGAGCAGTACTTC
CDR3 protein: CASTSGGGYEQYF
V gene: TRBV6-5
J gene: TRBJ2-7
clone size: -
D gene: TRBD2

CDR3 DNA: TGTGCCAGCAGCGTGGCGGGGGGACTCTACAATGAGCAGTTCTTC
CDR3 protein: CASSVAGGLYNEQFF
V gene: TRBV9
J gene: TRBJ2-1
clone size: -
D gene: TRBD2

CDR3 DNA: TGTGCCAGCAGCCGGACAGCCGCTCAACATGAAAAACTGTTTTTT
CDR3 protein: CASSRTAAQHEKLFF
V gene: TRBV3-1/TRBV3-2
J gene: TRBJ1-4
clone size: many
D gene: -

CDR3 DNA: TGTGCCAGCAGTTCCTTACAGGGGAGCGTCGGGGAGCTGTTTTTT
CDR3 protein: CASSSLQGSVGELFF
V gene: TRBV6-5
J gene: TRBJ2-2
clone size: -
D gene: TRBD1

CDR3 DNA: TGTGCCAGCAAGGACAGATCAAACACTGAAGCTTTCTTT
CDR3 protein: CASKDRSNTEAFF
V gene: TRBV25-1
J gene: TRBJ1-1
clone size: -
D gene: -

CDR3 DNA: TGTGCCACCAGTGATGGGGGGACAGGATCCTACGAGCAGTACTTC
CDR3 protein: CATSDGGTGSYEQYF
V gene: TRBV24-1
J gene: TRBJ2-7
clone size: -
D gene: TRBD1

CDR3 DNA: TGTGCCAGCAGCTTTAGTAAAGCCGGTAATGAAAAACTGTTTTTT
CDR3 protein: CASSFSKAGNEKLFF
V gene: TRBV5-4
J gene: TRBJ1-4
clone size: few
D gene: -

CDR3 DNA: TGTGCCATCAGTGGACCACCGACGCAGGGGTCAATTCTGTTAGGCGAGCAGTACTTC
CDR3 protein: CAISGPPTQGSILLGEQYF
V gene: TRBV10-3
J gene: TRBJ2-7
clone size: -
D gene: -

CDR3 DNA: TGTGCCACCAGTGATTTCGGGGGACCGAGCACAGATACGCAGTATTTT
CDR3 protein: CATSDFGGPSTDTQYF
V gene: TRBV24-1
J gene: TRBJ2-3
clone size: -
D gene: -

CDR3 DNA: TGTGCCAGCAGTTCTGACAGGGGAGGGCCCCAGCATTTT
CDR3 protein: CASSSDRGGPQHF
V gene: TRBV12-3/TRBV12-4
J gene: TRBJ1-5
clone size: few
D gene: TRBD1

CDR3 DNA: TGTGCCTGGAGCCTCTGGGACAGGGGAAACACCATATATTTT
CDR3 protein: CAWSLWDRGNTIYF
V gene: TRBV30
J gene: TRBJ1-3
clone size: -
D gene: TRBD1

CDR3 DNA: TGTGCCAGCGGACAGGGGTTCACTGAAGCTTTCTTT
CDR3 protein: CASGQGFTEAFF
V gene: TRBV2
J gene: TRBJ1-1
clone size: -
D gene: TRBD1

CDR3 DNA: TGTGCCAGCAGTTGGGACAGGGTCACTGAAGCTTTCTTT
CDR3 protein: CASSWDRVTEAFF
V gene: TRBV27
J gene: TRBJ1-1
clone size: once
D gene: TRBD1

CDR3 DNA: TGTGCCAGCAGCTTGGGCACCTGGTACGAGCAGTACTTC
CDR3 protein: CASSLGTWYEQYF
V gene: TRBV7-9
J gene: TRBJ2-7
clone size: -
D gene: -

CDR3 DNA: TGTGCCAGCAGCCCACAGGGGGATAACAATGAGCAGTTCTTC
CDR3 protein: CASSPQGDNNEQFF
V gene: TRBV7-9
J gene: TRBJ2-1
clone size: -
D gene: TRBD1

CDR3 DNA: TGTGCCAGCAGTCGGGGTTACACTGAAGCTTTCTTT
CDR3 protein: CASSRGYTEAFF
V gene: TRBV28
J gene: TRBJ1-1
clone size: -
D gene: -

CDR3 DNA: TGTGCCAGCCTACAGGGGGTATTCCCAGATACGCAGTATTTT
CDR3 protein: CASLQGVFPDTQYF
V gene: TRBV2
J gene: TRBJ2-3
clone size: few
D gene: TRBD1

CDR3 DNA: TGTGCCAGCAGCTTGGGCGACAGAAGGGATCAGCCCCAGCATTTT
CDR3 protein: CASSLGDRRDQPQHF
V gene: TRBV6-2/TRBV6-3
J gene: TRBJ1-5
clone size: -
D gene: -

CDR3 DNA: TGTGCCAGCATTCGTAACACGGGGGGGCTCGACGAGCAGTACTTC
CDR3 protein: CASIRNTGGLDEQYF
V gene: TRBV6-5
J gene: TRBJ2-7
clone size: -
D gene: TRBD2

CDR3 DNA: TGTGCCAGCAGTCAAAGGAGAACTAACTATGGCTACACCTTC
CDR3 protein: CASSQRRTNYGYTF
V gene: TRBV6-2/TRBV6-3
J gene: TRBJ1-2
clone size: -
D gene: -

CDR3 DNA: TGCGCCAGCAGCCCGGGACAGGAGGGTGGCTCACCCCTCCACTTT
CDR3 protein: CASSPGQEGGSPLHF
V gene: TRBV5-1
J gene: TRBJ1-6
clone size: -
D gene: TRBD1

CDR3 DNA: TGTGCCAGTCGGGACTCAGGGGGTTATCAGCCCCAGCATTTT
CDR3 protein: CASRDSGGYQPQHF
V gene: TRBV2
J gene: TRBJ1-5
clone size: -
D gene: TRBD1

CDR3 DNA: TGTGCCAGCAGCCAGGGTTGGTCCGGGGAGCTGTTTTTT
CDR3 protein: CASSQGWSGELFF
V gene: TRBV7-2
J gene: TRBJ2-2
clone size: few
D gene: -

CDR3 DNA: TGTGCCATCAGCCCGACAGGGATTAACAATCAGCCCCAGCATTTT
CDR3 protein: CAISPTGINNQPQHF
V gene: TRBV10-3
J gene: TRBJ1-5
clone size: few
D gene: TRBD1

CDR3 DNA: TGTGCCAGCAGTTACCGACAGGGGAACACTGAAGCTTTCTTT
CDR3 protein: CASSYRQGNTEAFF
V gene: TRBV6-5
J gene: TRBJ1-1
clone size: -
D gene: TRBD1

CDR3 DNA: TGTGCCAGCAGCCCCTTCTCTGGGGCCAACGTCCTGACTTTC
CDR3 protein: CASSPFSGANVLTF
V gene: TRBV3-1/TRBV3-2
J gene: TRBJ2-6
clone size: -
D gene: -

CDR3 DNA: TGTGCCAGCAGTCGGGGGGAGACCCAGTACTTC
CDR3 protein: CASSRGETQYF
V gene: TRBV2
J gene: TRBJ2-5
clone size: -
D gene: -

CDR3 DNA: TGTGCCAGCAGCCAAGAGGGCTTGGGCTACACCTTC
CDR3 protein: CASSQEGLGYTF
V gene: TRBV3-1/TRBV3-2
J gene: TRBJ1-2
clone size: -
D gene: -

CDR3 DNA: TGTGCCAGCAGTTACCGGGACAGGGGCTACGAGCAGTACTTC
CDR3 protein: CASSYRDRGYEQYF
V gene: TRBV6-5
J gene: TRBJ2-7
clone size: few
D gene: TRBD1

CDR3 DNA: TGTGCCAGCAGCTTATCAGGGGCTGGAAACACCATATATTTT
CDR3 protein: CASSLSGAGNTIYF
V gene: TRBV7-2
J gene: TRBJ1-3
clone size: -
D gene: -

CDR3 DNA: TGTGCCAGCCCTCGTGGCAGGGTCGGGTACAATGAGCAGTTCTTC
CDR3 protein: CASPRGRVGYNEQFF
V gene: TRBV28
J gene: TRBJ2-1
clone size: -
D gene: -

CDR3 DNA: TGTGCCAGCAGTTTCCGGGTCTTTGGAGTCTACGAGCAGTACTTC
CDR3 protein: CASSFRVFGVYEQYF
V gene: TRBV28
J gene: TRBJ2-7
clone size: -
D gene: -

CDR3 DNA: TGTGCCAGCAGCCAATTAACTAGCGCTGGTACGCAGTATTTT
CDR3 protein: CASSQLTSAGTQYF
V gene: TRBV7-2
J gene: TRBJ2-3
clone size: -
D gene: TRBD2

CDR3 DNA: TGTGCCAGCAGTTACGGGGGGCAAGAGACCCAGTACTTC
CDR3 protein: CASSYGGQETQYF
V gene: TRBV6-6
J gene: TRBJ2-5
clone size: -
D gene: -

CDR3 DNA: TGTGCCAGCAGCTCCATACCCGAGTCACCCCTCCACTTT
CDR3 protein: CASSSIPESPLHF
V gene: TRBV7-2
J gene: TRBJ1-6
clone size: -
D gene: -

CDR3 DNA: TGTGCCAGTAGTGGCCGAGCGAGCGCAACCTACGAGCAGTACTTC
CDR3 protein: CASSGRASATYEQYF
V gene: TRBV19
J gene: TRBJ2-7
clone size: many
D gene: -

CDR3 DNA: TGTGCCAGCACGGGGGACCGTGGCTACACCTTC
CDR3 protein: CASTGDRGYTF
V gene: TRBV6-5
J gene: TRBJ1-2
clone size: -
D gene: -

CDR3 DNA: TGCGCCAGCAGCTTGACCACAGGGAGGGATGAACTGTTTTTT
CDR3 protein: CASSLTTGRDELFF
V gene: TRBV5-1
J gene: TRBJ1-4
clone size: -
D gene: -

CDR3 DNA: TGTGCCAGCAGCTTAGACAGGGGAGGAACTGAAGCTTTCTTT
CDR3 protein: CASSLDRGGTEAFF
V gene: TRBV7-9
J gene: TRBJ1-1
clone size: few
D gene: TRBD1

CDR3 DNA: TGTGCCAGCAGTCTCCGCTATAGCAATCAGCCCCAGCATTTT
CDR3 protein: CASSLRYSNQPQHF
V gene: TRBV27
J gene: TRBJ1-5
clone size: -
D gene: -

CDR3 DNA: TGTGCCAGCCTCCCGAATGAGCGGGTAGCAGATACGCAGTATTTT
CDR3 protein: CASLPNERVADTQYF
V gene: TRBV25-1
J gene: TRBJ2-3
clone size: -
D gene: -

CDR3 DNA: TGTGCCAGCAGACGGGACAGCCTGGGCACTGAAGCTTTCTTT
CDR3 protein: CASRRDSLGTEAFF
V gene: TRBV7-9
J gene: TRBJ1-1
clone size: -
D gene: TRBD1

CDR3 DNA: TGTGCCAGCAGTTCTCAACAGGCTCCTAATGAAAAACTGTTTTTT
CDR3 protein: CASSSQQAPNEKLFF
V gene: TRBV28
J gene: TRBJ1-4
clone size: -
D gene: -

CDR3 DNA: TGTGCCAGCAGTGAATTTAGGACAGGGGGCTACAATGAGCAGTTCTTC
CDR3 protein: CASSEFRTGGYNEQFF
V gene: TRBV2
J gene: TRBJ2-1
clone size: -
D gene: TRBD1

CDR3 DNA: TGCGCCAGCAGCGTGGGGGGCGCCGGAAAGGCAGAGACCCAGTACTTC
CDR3 protein: CASSVGGAGKAETQYF
V gene: TRBV5-1
J gene: TRBJ2-5
clone size: -
D gene: -

CDR3 DNA: TGTGCCAGCAGATTCCCTATTGGACAGGGCCTGACCGGGGAGCTGTTTTTT
CDR3 protein: CASRFPIGQGLTGELFF
V gene: TRBV28
J gene: TRBJ2-2
clone size: few
D gene: TRBD1

CDR3 DNA: TGTGCCAGCAGTCGACAGGGAGGCAATCAGCCCCAGCATTTT
CDR3 protein: CASSRQGGNQPQHF
V gene: TRBV6-5
J gene: TRBJ1-5
clone size: -
D gene: TRBD1

CDR3 DNA: TGTGCCAGCAGCTTGGTTTCGGTACCTAATGAAAAACTGTTTTTT
CDR3 protein: CASSLVSVPNEKLFF
V gene: TRBV5-6
J gene: TRBJ1-4
clone size: -
D gene: -

CDR3 DNA: TGTGCTAGCAGCTGGGGACAGGGGAGCGAGCAGTACTTC
CDR3 protein: CASSWGQGSEQYF
V gene: TRBV7-7
J gene: TRBJ2-7
clone size: -
D gene: TRBD1

CDR3 DNA: TGCGCCAGCAGCTTGGGAGGATCCCTTGTGCAGTACTTC
CDR3 protein: CASSLGGSLVQYF
V gene: TRBV5-1
J gene: TRBJ2-7
clone size: -
D gene: -

CDR3 DNA: TGTGCCAGCAGCTTGACAGGGGTCTACGAGCAGTACTTC
CDR3 protein: CASSLTGVYEQYF
V gene: TRBV5-4
J gene: TRBJ2-7
clone size: -
D gene: TRBD1

CDR3 DNA: TGTGCCAGCAGACCGAACTTACCAACTAATGAAAAACTGTTTTTT
CDR3 protein: CASRPNLPTNEKLFF
V gene: TRBV28
J gene: TRBJ1-4
clone size: -
D gene: -

CDR3 DNA: TGCGCCAGCAGTCAAGGGACTAGCGAGGAGACCCAGTACTTC
CDR3 protein: CASSQGTSEETQYF
V gene: TRBV23-1
J gene: TRBJ2-5
clone size: -
D gene: TRBD2

CDR3 DNA: TGTGCCAGCAGCGCTCCGGGACTAGCGGGAGCGGGGGAGACCCAGTACTTC
CDR3 protein: CASSAPGLAGAGETQYF
V gene: TRBV9
J gene: TRBJ2-5
clone size: -
D gene: TRBD2

CDR3 DNA: TGTGCCACTAAGGGACTAGCGGGAGTTGGGGCCAACGTCCTGACTTTC
CDR3 protein: CATKGLAGVGANVLTF
V gene: TRBV19
J gene: TRBJ2-6
clone size: once
D gene: TRBD2

CDR3 DNA: TGTGCCAGCAGCGTAGGTGGTAGAATGAACACTGAAGCTTTCTTT
CDR3 protein: CASSVGGRMNTEAFF
V gene: TRBV9
J gene: TRBJ1-1
clone size: once
D gene: -

CDR3 DNA: TGTGCCAGCAGTGGTCAGGGTTTGAGGAGCTCCTATAATTCACCCCTCCACTTT
CDR3 protein: CASSGQGLRSSYNSPLHF
V gene: TRBV6-1
J gene: TRBJ1-6
clone size: many
D gene: -

CDR3 DNA: TGTGCCTGGAACTTAGGACAGGGTAATTCACCCCTCCACTTT
CDR3 protein: CAWNLGQGNSPLHF
V gene: TRBV30
J gene: TRBJ1-6
clone size: -
D gene: TRBD1

CDR3 DNA: TGTGCCAGCAGTTTGGAGGACAGGTCGGGCTACACCTTC
CDR3 protein: CASSLEDRSGYTF
V gene: TRBV28
J gene: TRBJ1-2
clone size: -
D gene: TRBD1